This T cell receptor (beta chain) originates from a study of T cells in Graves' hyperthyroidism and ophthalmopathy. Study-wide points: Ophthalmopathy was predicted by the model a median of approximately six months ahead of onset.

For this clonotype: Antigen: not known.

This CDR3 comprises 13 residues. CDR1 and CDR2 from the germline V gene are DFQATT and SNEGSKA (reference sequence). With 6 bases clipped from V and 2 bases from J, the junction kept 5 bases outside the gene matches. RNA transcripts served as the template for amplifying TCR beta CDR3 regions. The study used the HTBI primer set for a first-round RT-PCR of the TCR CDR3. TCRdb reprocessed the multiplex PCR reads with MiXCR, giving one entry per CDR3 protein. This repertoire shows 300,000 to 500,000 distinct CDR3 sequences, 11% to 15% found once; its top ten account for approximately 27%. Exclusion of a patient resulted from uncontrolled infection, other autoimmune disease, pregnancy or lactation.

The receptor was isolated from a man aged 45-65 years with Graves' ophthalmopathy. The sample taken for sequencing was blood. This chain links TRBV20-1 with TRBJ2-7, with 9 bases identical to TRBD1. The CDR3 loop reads CSAGQGMTYEQYF. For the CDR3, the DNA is TGCAGTGCCGGACAGGGGATGACCTACGAGCAGTACTTC.